These T cell receptor beta chains were read from a single sample in a study of early T cells in non-severe SARS-CoV-2 infection. MiXCR was run by TCRdb on the 5' RACE reads, yielding one entry per CDR3 protein. The repertoire holds more than 40,000 distinct CDR3 sequences, with roughly 7% as singletons. Sample: whole blood. These receptors were taken from an adult who was a healthcare worker with PCR-confirmed SARS-CoV-2 infection or an uninfected control (not recorded which). Both conserved end residues are part of each CDR3. The listing skips clone size in some rows; elsewhere it reads once, few, many or a size class.

few | TRBV7-9 | CASSSESDRVSRDTQYF
. | TRBV4-3 | CASSQGTATNEKLFF
many | TRBV9 | CASSEGVTISNQPQHF
. | TRBV6-5 | CASSYGGDTEAFF
. | TRBV4-3 | CASSQDWGDTEAFF
few | TRBV10-3 | CAISGSVAGGPRYEQYF
. | TRBV9 | CASSVDPGVDNVQFF
. | TRBV7-2 | CASSFSGGDQPQHF
many | TRBV29-1 | CSVGGGAVNTEAFF
. | TRBV6-1 | CASSGEGRDQPQHF
many | TRBV7-9 | CASSLAGSNQPQHF
. | TRBV5-1 | CASSLDSDPVTF
. | TRBV6-6 | CASRIYRGNGYTF
few | TRBV5-5 | CASSLDGLGSEAFF
many | TRBV7-6 | CASSPPGAGGNYGYTF